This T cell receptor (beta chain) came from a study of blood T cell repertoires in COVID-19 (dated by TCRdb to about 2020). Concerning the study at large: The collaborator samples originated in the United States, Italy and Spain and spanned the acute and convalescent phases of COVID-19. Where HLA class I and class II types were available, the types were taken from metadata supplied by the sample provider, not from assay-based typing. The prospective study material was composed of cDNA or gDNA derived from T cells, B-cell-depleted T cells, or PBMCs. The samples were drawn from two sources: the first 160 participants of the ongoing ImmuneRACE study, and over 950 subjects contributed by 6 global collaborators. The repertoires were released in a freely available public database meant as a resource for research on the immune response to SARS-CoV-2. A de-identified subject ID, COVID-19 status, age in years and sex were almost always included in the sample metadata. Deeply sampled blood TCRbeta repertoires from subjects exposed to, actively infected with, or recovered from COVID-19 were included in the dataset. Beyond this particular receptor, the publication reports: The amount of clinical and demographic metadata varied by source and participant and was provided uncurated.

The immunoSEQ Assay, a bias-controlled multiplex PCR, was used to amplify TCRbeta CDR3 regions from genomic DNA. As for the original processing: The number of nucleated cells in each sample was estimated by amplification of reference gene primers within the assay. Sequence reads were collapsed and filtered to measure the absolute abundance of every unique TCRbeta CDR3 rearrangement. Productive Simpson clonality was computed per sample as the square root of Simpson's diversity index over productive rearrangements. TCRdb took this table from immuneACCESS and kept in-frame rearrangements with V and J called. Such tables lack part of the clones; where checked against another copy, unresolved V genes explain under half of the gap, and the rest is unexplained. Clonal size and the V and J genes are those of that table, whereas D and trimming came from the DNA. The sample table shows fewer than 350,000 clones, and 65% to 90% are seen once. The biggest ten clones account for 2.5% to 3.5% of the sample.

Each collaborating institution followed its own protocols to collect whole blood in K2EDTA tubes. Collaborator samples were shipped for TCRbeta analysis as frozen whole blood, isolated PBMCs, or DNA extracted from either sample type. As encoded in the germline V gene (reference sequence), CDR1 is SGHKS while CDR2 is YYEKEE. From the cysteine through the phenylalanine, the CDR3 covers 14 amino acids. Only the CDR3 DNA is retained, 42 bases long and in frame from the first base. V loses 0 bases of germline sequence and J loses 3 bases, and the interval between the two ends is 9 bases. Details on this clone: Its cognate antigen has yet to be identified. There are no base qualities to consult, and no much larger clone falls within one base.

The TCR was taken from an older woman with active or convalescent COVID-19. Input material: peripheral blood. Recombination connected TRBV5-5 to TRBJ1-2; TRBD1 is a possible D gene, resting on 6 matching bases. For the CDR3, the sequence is CASSLGQAHYGYTF. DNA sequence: TGTGCCAGCAGCTTGGGACAGGCGCACTATGGCTACACCTTC.